The 25 T cell receptor beta chains presented below share a single source sample, sequenced in a study of blood T cell repertoires in COVID-19. The table came from immunoSEQ multiplex PCR; TCRdb's copy has only in-frame clones and leaves some out. The sample includes approximately 150,000 clones, more than 75% seen only once; the top ten take around 40%. Sequencing was performed on peripheral blood. These receptors were taken from a middle-aged man who had recovered from COVID-19.

This chain joins TRBV9 and TRBJ2-2; 7 bases line up with TRBD1. Germline V gives CDR1 SGDLS, CDR2 YYNGEE. The V gene end was trimmed by 0 bases and the J gene end by 4 bases; junction bases not matched to a gene: 3. This CDR3 has 15 amino acids. CDR3 region: CASSVGTGATGELFF. The DNA of the CDR3 is TGTGCCAGCAGCGTAGGAACAGGGGCCACCGGGGAGCTGTTTTTT.

This chain joins TRBV19 and TRBJ1-2, with D possibly being TRBD1 (6 bases). This CDR3 contains 16 residues. Germline V gene data show CDR1 as LNHDA and CDR2 as SQIVND (reference sequence). V was trimmed by 5 bases and J by 5 bases, leaving 21 bases between them. CDR3 region: CASSQVAGQSIYGYTF. CDR3 coding DNA: TGTGCCAGTAGTCAGGTAGCCGGACAGTCGATTTATGGCTACACCTTC.

This chain connects TRBV30 to TRBJ2-5; a weak D match, TRBD1 (5 bases). The ends were cut back, 0 bases at V and 5 bases at J, with 10 bases in the middle. Germline assignment: CDR1 GTSNPN and CDR2 SVGIG (reference sequence). CDR3 length: 13 residues. Here the CDR3 reads CAWSVTGSETQYF. The CDR3, as DNA: TGTGCCTGGAGTGTAACAGGCTCCGAGACCCAGTACTTC.

This chain links TRBV10-3 with TRBJ1-1; TRBD1 is a possible D gene (5 bases). This CDR3 comprises 15 residues. Germline CDR1 and CDR2: ENHRY and SYGVKD. V lost 4 bases and J 3 bases, leaving 15 bases between the germline ends. CDR3: CAISGPTQGDTEAFF. DNA of the CDR3: TGTGCCATCAGTGGGCCCACCCAGGGCGACACTGAAGCTTTCTTT.

The rearrangement links TRBV5-1 to TRBJ2-5; TRBD1 is a possible D gene (7 bases). V was pared by 5 bases and J by 3 bases, with 14 bases between. Germline CDR1 is SGHRS and CDR2 is YFSETQ. CDR3 length equals 14 residues. CDR3 loop: CASRTPGGKETQYF. Here the CDR3 DNA reads TGCGCCAGCAGAACCCCAGGGGGGAAAGAGACCCAGTACTTC.

V and J are TRBV10-2 and TRBJ1-6; D is perhaps TRBD1 (5 bases). Germline loops: CDR1 WSHSY, CDR2 SAAADI. The CDR3 consists of 14 residues. V was shortened by 5 bases and J by 10 bases, with 15 bases between the two germline ends. CDR3 bases: TGCGCCAGCAGTCGCGGAGGGGAGTCCTCACCCCTCCACTTT. It is translated as CASSRGGESSPLHF.

The chain uses TRBV10-3 and TRBJ1-1, with TRBD1 matching over 9 bases. The CDR3 runs 17 residues. V was clipped by 0 bases and J by 1 base; unmatched bases: 6. CDR1 is ENHRY, CDR2 SYGVKD, per germline. CDR3 region: CAISESTGQGSNTEAFF. CDR3 coding DNA: TGTGCCATCAGTGAGTCCACGGGACAGGGCTCGAACACTGAAGCTTTCTTT.

The V call is TRBV5-4, the J call TRBJ1-1; 7 nucleotides match TRBD1. The CDR3 has 13 residues. V gave up 2 bases and J gave up 4 bases; unmatched junction bases: 2. Germline CDR1 SGHNT, CDR2 YYREEE (reference sequence). CDR3 sequence (DNA): TGTGCCAGCAGCTTCAACAGGGGCACTGAAGCTTTCTTT. Its translation is CASSFNRGTEAFF.

The V gene is TRBV2, the J gene TRBJ1-1, with a tentative D call TRBD1 (5 bases). The CDR3 spans 14 residues. Trimming took 6 bases from V and 4 from J, leaving 15 bases between them. Germline CDR1 is SNHLY and CDR2 is FYNNEI. The CDR3: CASSSNGGGTEAFF. Here the CDR3 DNA reads TGTGCCAGCAGCTCCAATGGGGGGGGCACTGAAGCTTTCTTT.

This clone was recorded once. This chain links TRBV6-2 or TRBV6-3 with TRBJ2-3, with TRBD2 matching over 12 bases. The CDR3 is 15 residues long. The V segment lost 2 bases and the J segment 4 bases; nucleotides outside the gene matches: 1. CDR1 and CDR2 (germline): MNHEY, SVGEGT. The CDR3, as DNA: TGTGCCAGCAGTTACGGACTAGCGGGGCCAGATACGCAGTATTTT. Residues: CASSYGLAGPDTQYF.

V and J are TRBV4-1 and TRBJ2-1; TRBD2 matches 10 bases. The CDR3 length is 15 residues. Germline CDR1 MGHRA, CDR2 YSYEKL. V was clipped by 0 bases and J by 6 bases; unmatched bases: 2. The CDR3 DNA reads TGCGCCAGCAGCCAAGAAGCGGGGGGGATCAATGAGCAGTTCTTC. Translated: CASSQEAGGINEQFF.

V and J are TRBV5-1 and TRBJ1-1, with D perhaps TRBD1 (6 bases). Germline CDR1 reads SGHRS; CDR2 reads YFSETQ. The CDR3 contains 14 residues. Trimming shortened V by 2 bases and J by 3 bases, and 11 bases separated the two germline ends. CDR3 sequence (DNA): TGCGCCAGCAGCTTCGGGGGGCGCGACACTGAAGCTTTCTTT. It translates to CASSFGGRDTEAFF.

This rearrangement joins TRBV6-6 to TRBJ1-2; no firm D call. Between the trimmed V and J ends, which lost 0 bases and 0 bases, there was a span of 5 bases. The CDR3 loop spans 14 amino acids. Germline values: CDR1 MNHNY, CDR2 SVGAGI (reference sequence). CDR3 region: CASSYSNTNYGYTF. CDR3 nucleotide sequence: TGTGCCAGCAGTTACTCGAACACTAACTATGGCTACACCTTC.

J is TRBJ2-3 and V is TRBV6-2 or TRBV6-3, with 8 bases matching TRBD1. V was pared by 4 bases and J by 4 bases, with 7 bases of the junction left unmatched. Germline V gene data show CDR1 as MNHEY and CDR2 as SVGEGT. This CDR3 has 15 residues. The CDR3 region has the DNA TGTGCCAGCAGTTCGGACAGGGTCAGACCAGATACGCAGTATTTT. It codes for CASSSDRVRPDTQYF.

The chain couples TRBV7-9 to TRBJ2-3; 12 nucleotides match TRBD2. Germline values: CDR1 SEHNR, CDR2 FQNEAQ (reference sequence). The J segment lost 4 bases and the V segment lost 6 bases, leaving 8 bases of the junction unmatched. The CDR3 consists of 16 residues. The DNA for the CDR3 is TGTGCCAGCAGTGACGGACTAGCGGGGTTATCAGATACGCAGTATTTT. It encodes CASSDGLAGLSDTQYF.

CDR3 sequence: CASRFTGGWEQYF. The CDR3 DNA reads as TGTGCCAGCAGATTCACAGGGGGCTGGGAGCAGTACTTC. The V and J genes are TRBV11-3 and TRBJ2-7; 9 positions agree with TRBD1. There are 13 residues in the CDR3. With 6 bases clipped from V and 7 bases from J, the junction kept 7 bases outside the gene matches. Germline CDR1 reads SGHNT; CDR2 reads YENEEA.

CDR3 protein: CASSEARGTDTQYF. The CDR3 bases are TGTGCCAGCAGTGAGGCCCGGGGCACAGATACGCAGTATTTT. The chain employs TRBV6-1 and TRBJ2-3; D ambiguous. The CDR3 contains 14 residues. Per the germline V gene, CDR1 is MNHNS and CDR2 is SASEGT. V lost 3 bases to trimming and J lost 1 base, with 8 bases between them.

The chain joins TRBV5-5 to TRBJ1-2; D perhaps matches TRBD1 (6 bases). Germline loops: CDR1 SGHKS, CDR2 YYEKEE (reference sequence). The CDR3 sequence is 19 residues long. The V end lost 3 bases, the J end lost 2 bases, and 26 bases lay between the germline ends. In DNA, the CDR3 is TGTGCCAGCAGCTCAAAAGCGAGGTTGGACAGCCCCCAGAACTATGGCTACACCTTC. Protein product: CASSSKARLDSPQNYGYTF. The full variable domain, completed using reference TRBV5-5 and TRBJ1-2, is DAGVTQSPTHLIKTRGQQVTLRCSPISGHKSVSWYQQVLGQGPQFIFQYYEKEERGRGNFPDRFSARQFPNYSSELNVNALLLGDSALYLCASSSKARLDSPQNYGYTFGSGTRLTVV.

This clone was found once. The rearrangement joins TRBV7-3 to TRBJ2-6; 7 bases align to TRBD1. The CDR3 runs 16 residues. J was trimmed by 0 bases and V by 6 bases; bases with no gene match: 5. CDR1 and CDR2 (germline): SGHTA, FQGTGA. The CDR3 loop is CASSGQVSSGANVLTF. In DNA, the CDR3 is TGTGCCAGCAGTGGACAGGTCTCCTCTGGGGCCAACGTCCTGACTTTC.

V and J are TRBV19 and TRBJ2-1; 8 bases fit TRBD1. The CDR3 runs to 15 residues. Trimming removed 5 bases from V and 10 bases from J; junction bases left unmatched: 13. From germline, CDR1 is LNHDA and CDR2 SQIVND (reference sequence). The CDR3 DNA follows: TGTGCCAGTAGTGAGGGGGGCAGGGGGCTCAAAGAGCAGTTCTTC. Residues: CASSEGGRGLKEQFF.

The chain links TRBV2 to TRBJ2-5, with 10 bases matching TRBD2. CDR1 is SNHLY, CDR2 FYNNEI, per germline. The CDR3 contains 15 residues. The ends lost 4 bases at V and 2 bases at J; junction bases unmatched: 4. CDR3 bases: TGTGCCAGCAGTGCGGGACTAGCGTCGCAAGAGACCCAGTACTTC. Residues: CASSAGLASQETQYF. The full variable domain, completed using reference TRBV2 and TRBJ2-5, is EPEVTQTPSHQVTQMGQEVILRCVPISNHLYFYWYRQILGQKVEFLVSFYNNEISEKSEIFDDQFSVERPDGSNFTLKIRSTKLEDSAMYFCASSAGLASQETQYFGPGTRLLVL.

The chain uses TRBV5-8 and TRBJ1-4; D uncertain. The CDR3 has 15 amino acids. V lost 4 bases to trimming and J lost 5 bases, with 15 bases between them. The germline gives CDR1 SGHTS, CDR2 YDEGEE. The chain's CDR3 is CASSSPGVVNEKLFF. The CDR3 nucleotides are TGTGCCAGCAGCAGCCCGGGTGTGGTAAATGAAAAACTGTTTTTT. The full variable domain, in which reference TRBV5-8 and TRBJ1-4 provide the parts outside the CDR3, is EAGVTQSPTHLIKTRGQQATLRCSPISGHTSVYWYQQALGLGLQFLLWYDEGEERNRGNFPPRFSGRQFPNYSSELNVNALELEDSALYLCASSSPGVVNEKLFFGSGTQLSVL.

The CDR3 bases are TGTGCCAGCAGCCCCGAGGCTAGCGGGGGGCCAGGTACATATACGCAGTATTTT. It specifies CASSPEASGGPGTYTQYF. The genes are TRBV5-4 and TRBJ2-3; TRBD2 aligns across 11 bases. The CDR3 covers 18 residues. The V and J ends lost 4 bases and 7 bases, in that order; junction bases with no gene match: 17. CDR1 and CDR2 (germline): SGHNT, YYREEE (reference sequence).

The rearrangement joins TRBV6-2 or TRBV6-3 to TRBJ1-2, with D unclear. Deletions cut 6 bases from V and 4 bases from J, with 15 bases between. Germline V lookup: CDR1 MNHEY, CDR2 SVGEGT. This CDR3 comprises 14 residues. CDR3 protein: CASSTQSRLYGYTF. As DNA, the CDR3 is TGTGCCAGCAGCACCCAGTCACGACTCTATGGCTACACCTTC.

This rearrangement joins TRBV29-1 to TRBJ2-7, with TRBD2 matching over 10 bases. V was clipped by 6 bases and J by 4 bases; unmatched bases: 9. Per germline, CDR1 SQVTM and CDR2 ANQGSEA. The CDR3 loop spans 14 amino acids. This CDR3 reads CSVSSSGGVYEQYF. CDR3 in DNA: TGCAGCGTCTCTTCCAGCGGGGGGGTTTACGAGCAGTACTTC.